The 10 T cell receptor beta chains in this list originate from one sample, sequenced in a study of cytomegalovirus exposure and HLA in healthy donors. In the PCR, 60 Vbeta and 13 Jbeta primers were used. Profiled with immunoSEQ multiplex PCR; TCRdb holds only in-frame clones, not every one. This listing includes under 90,000 clones. The sequenced sample was PBMCs. The receptor source for this set is a man aged 45 to 65 in good health and CMV-seropositive.

The CDR3 loop reads CASSQATSGRAYNEQFF. In DNA form, the CDR3 reads TGTGCCAGCAGCCAAGCGACTAGCGGGCGCGCCTACAATGAGCAGTTCTTC. This chain connects TRBV4-2 to TRBJ2-1; 10 bases agree with TRBD2. The germline V gene has CDR1 LGHNA and CDR2 YNFKEQ. The CDR3 totals 17 residues. V dropped 1 base and J dropped 2; count of bases not matched to a gene: 5.

The chain recombines TRBV19 with TRBJ1-5, with a possible D match to TRBD1 (6 bases). V was trimmed by 8 bases and J by 5 bases, leaving 10 bases between them. There are 12 residues in the CDR3. Germline V gene sequence: CDR1 LNHDA, CDR2 SQIVND (reference sequence). The CDR3 DNA is TGTGCCAGTCAACAGGGCCATCAGCCCCAGCATTTT. Translation gives CASQQGHQPQHF.

The V call is TRBV7-8, the J call TRBJ2-3; the D gene is possibly TRBD1 (5 bases). CDR3 length: 14 residues. Germline-derived CDR1 and CDR2 are SGHVS and FQNEAQ. V lost 1 base, J lost 5 bases, and 10 bases lay in between. CDR3 residues: CASSLVGPVDTQYF. In nucleotides, the CDR3 is TGTGCCAGCAGCTTAGTGGGGCCGGTAGATACGCAGTATTTT.

V is TRBV15 and J is TRBJ1-1, with D possibly matching TRBD1 (5 bases). Trimming took 3 bases from V and 6 from J, leaving 20 bases between them. The CDR3 has 16 amino acids. Germline V gene sequence: CDR1 LNHNV, CDR2 YYDKDF (reference sequence). CDR3 bases: TGTGCCACCAGCAGGGGACCGACCTTCGGGGGTCCTGAAGCTTTCTTT. This codes for CATSRGPTFGGPEAFF.

CDR3 in DNA: TGTGCCGCAGGGGGGAGGTACGCGGGATCAGATACGCAGTATTTT. This codes for CAAGGRYAGSDTQYF. V is TRBV10-3 and J is TRBJ2-3; D perhaps matches TRBD1 (7 bases). The V gene's germline CDR1 is ENHRY and CDR2 SYGVKD. The CDR3 is 15 residues long. Trimming took off 11 bases at V and 4 bases at J, with 22 bases between the two ends.

The chain uses TRBV5-4 and TRBJ1-1, with a possible D match to TRBD1 (6 bases). V was clipped by 5 bases and J by 2 bases, with 13 bases between them. The CDR3 is made up of 14 amino acids. CDR1 is SGHNT and CDR2 is YYREEE in the germline V gene (reference sequence). The CDR3 DNA reads as TGTGCCAGCAGTTATCCGGACAGAAACACTGAAGCTTTCTTT. This gives the protein CASSYPDRNTEAFF.

This chain links TRBV6-5 with TRBJ1-5, with a possible D match to TRBD1 (6 bases). This CDR3 contains 13 residues. The germline V and J ends were trimmed by 4 bases and 5 bases, with 9 bases remaining between them. The germline CDR1 and CDR2 sequences are MNHEY and SVGAGI. The CDR3 loop is CASSWSGDQPQHF. As DNA, the CDR3 is TGTGCCAGCAGTTGGTCAGGGGATCAGCCCCAGCATTTT.

The rearrangement joins TRBV13 to TRBJ2-3; 7 nucleotides agree with TRBD2. Looked up from germline, CDR1 is PRHDT and CDR2 is FYEKMQ (reference sequence). V lost 1 base to trimming and J lost 3 bases; unmatched junction nucleotides: 13. The CDR3 totals 18 residues. The DNA of the CDR3 is TGTGCCAGCAGCTTAGCTTTTGGCGGGAGTAATGGGACAGATACGCAGTATTTT. It is translated as CASSLAFGGSNGTDTQYF.

The gene calls are TRBV11-2 and TRBJ2-1, with 12 bases aligning to TRBD2. Germline V gene data show CDR1 as SGHAT and CDR2 as FQNNGV. Trimming cost V 1 base and J 9 bases; bases outside gene matches: 4. This CDR3 spans 15 amino acids. The CDR3 DNA reads as TGTGCCAGCAGCTTAGGGCTAGCGGGAGGGCCTGAGCAGTTCTTC. Its protein is CASSLGLAGGPEQFF.

This chain connects TRBV4-3 to TRBJ2-6; 12 nucleotides align to TRBD2. Unmatched junction bases numbered 7, after V lost 4 bases and J lost 0 bases. The germline gives CDR1 LGHNA, CDR2 YSLEER. The CDR3 has 19 amino acids. The CDR3 reads CASSPGLAGLYSGANVLTF. The CDR3 DNA follows: TGCGCCAGCAGCCCGGGACTAGCGGGTTTATACTCTGGGGCCAACGTCCTGACTTTC.